Presented here are 32 T cell receptor beta chains from one specimen sequenced in a study of T cell responses to AZD1222 COVID-19 vaccine. Assay used: immunoSEQ multiplex PCR; TCRdb lists only in-frame clones, some missing. This sample has more than 100,000 clones, with approximately 91% found just once. This specimen consisted of peripheral blood, obtained on day 0 of AZD1222 vaccination. The receptor source for this set is an adult in good health.

This sequence joins TRBV27 and TRBJ1-2, with D possibly being TRBD1 (6 bases). V was shortened by 7 bases and J by 6 bases, with 18 bases between the two germline ends. This CDR3 has 14 residues. The germline V gene encodes CDR1 MNHEY and CDR2 SMNVEV (reference sequence). The chain's CDR3 is CASTDRGQADGYTF. CDR3 in DNA: TGTGCCAGCACCGACCGGGGGCAGGCGGATGGCTACACCTTC.

The sample holds a few counts of this clone. As DNA, the CDR3 is TGTGCCAGCAGCCCCCACCTGGACAGGGGGAAGGATGGCTACACCTTC. Translating it yields CASSPHLDRGKDGYTF. This chain connects TRBV5-8 to TRBJ1-2, with TRBD1 matching 10 bases. Germline CDR1 is SGHTS and CDR2 is YDEGEE. The CDR3 sequence is 16 residues long. The V gene end was trimmed by 4 bases and the J gene end by 6 bases; junction bases not matched to a gene: 12.

The rearrangement links TRBV7-2 to TRBJ1-5; 10 nucleotides agree with TRBD1. Looked up from germline, CDR1 is SGHTA and CDR2 is FQGNSA. The CDR3 length is 15 residues. V was pared by 5 bases and J by 0 bases, with 1 base of the junction left unmatched. The CDR3 DNA is TGTGCCAGCAGCCGGGACAGGGGTAGCAATCAGCCCCAGCATTTT. Its translation: CASSRDRGSNQPQHF.

The chain joins TRBV7-9 to TRBJ2-5, with D tentatively TRBD2 (6 bases). V was trimmed by 5 bases and J by 3 bases, leaving 16 bases between them. The CDR3 spans 15 residues. The germline CDR1 and CDR2 sequences are SEHNR and FQNEAQ (reference sequence). The CDR3 bases are TGTGCCAGCAGCGCCTGGACTATATGGGAAGAGACCCAGTACTTC. This encodes CASSAWTIWEETQYF.

V usage is TRBV29-1 and J usage is TRBJ1-2, with 7 bases lining up with TRBD1. In germline, CDR1 is SQVTM, CDR2 ANQGSEA. The CDR3 covers 15 residues. Trimming took 6 bases from V and 0 from J; bases not matched to a gene: 10. CDR3 residues: CSVVPLDRANYGYTF. CDR3 sequence (DNA): TGCAGCGTGGTACCCCTAGACAGGGCTAACTATGGCTACACCTTC. The whole variable domain, remainder taken from reference TRBV29-1 and TRBJ1-2, is SAVISQKPSRDICQRGTSLTIQCQVDSQVTMMFWYRQQPGQSLTLIATANQGSEATYESGFVIDKFPISRPNLTFSTLTVSNMSPEDSSIYLCSVVPLDRANYGYTFGSGTRLTVV.

V usage is TRBV27 and J usage is TRBJ2-3; D remains ambiguous. There are 15 residues in the CDR3. Germline lookup yields CDR1 MNHEY and CDR2 SMNVEV (reference sequence). Trimming pared 3 bases from V and 2 bases from J, leaving 12 bases between. This chain's CDR3 is CASSLRHVNTDTQYF. The CDR3 nucleotides are TGTGCCAGCAGTTTGAGGCACGTTAACACAGATACGCAGTATTTT.

CDR3 loop: CASSEADRNSGANVLTF. In DNA, the CDR3 is TGCGCCAGCAGCGAAGCGGACAGGAACTCTGGGGCCAACGTCCTGACTTTC. The chain is built from TRBV4-1 and TRBJ2-6, with 7 bases fitting TRBD1. Germline CDR1 reads MGHRA; CDR2 reads YSYEKL. V dropped 5 bases and J dropped 0; count of bases not matched to a gene: 7. The length of the CDR3 is 17 residues.

The chain uses TRBV3-1 (or the pseudogene TRBV3-2) and TRBJ1-1, with unresolved D. The germline V and J ends were trimmed by 1 base and 4 bases, with 7 bases remaining between them. Germline-derived CDR1 and CDR2 are LGHDT and YNNKEL (reference sequence). This CDR3 comprises 13 residues. Written as DNA, the CDR3 is TGTGCCAGCAGCCAAGCTGGGGTCACTGAAGCTTTCTTT. Its translation is CASSQAGVTEAFF.

The chain carries TRBV28 and TRBJ1-4; D is uncertain. In germline, CDR1 is MDHEN, CDR2 SYDVKM. V was cut by 4 bases and J by 0 bases, with 6 bases left in between. The CDR3 is 14 residues long. For the CDR3, the DNA is TGTGCCAGCAGTTCCGGGACAACTAATGAAAAACTGTTTTTT. The encoded protein is CASSSGTTNEKLFF.

The chain carries TRBV7-2 and TRBJ1-2; 7 bases are a match to TRBD1. Germline V CDR1 and CDR2: SGHTA, FQGNSA. V lost 2 bases and J lost 4; bases outside the gene matches: 4. CDR3 length: 14 amino acids. The CDR3 loop reads CASSLQGTVYGYTF. In nucleotides, the CDR3 is TGTGCCAGCAGCTTACAGGGGACAGTCTATGGCTACACCTTC.

The chain joins TRBV27 to TRBJ1-5; 9 bases are a match to TRBD1. CDR3 length equals 16 residues. CDR1 is MNHEY, CDR2 SMNVEV, per germline (reference sequence). The V and J ends lost 6 bases and 2 bases, in that order; junction bases with no gene match: 8. The CDR3 is CASRLQGAGGNQPQHF. The CDR3 coding sequence is TGTGCCAGCAGACTACAGGGGGCGGGGGGCAATCAGCCCCAGCATTTT.

This rearrangement joins TRBV24-1 to TRBJ2-3; TRBD2 aligns across 14 bases. V was pared by 1 base and J by 1 base, with 3 bases of the junction left unmatched. The CDR3 is 18 amino acids. Looked up from germline, CDR1 is KGHDR and CDR2 is SFDVKD. CDR3 DNA: TGTGCCACCAGTGATTTTCCGACTAGCGGGAGGGGCACAGATACGCAGTATTTT. It encodes CATSDFPTSGRGTDTQYF.

J is TRBJ1-5 and V is TRBV28; D uncertain. There are 12 residues in the CDR3. CDR1 is MDHEN, CDR2 SYDVKM, per germline. V was trimmed by 1 base and J by 3 bases, leaving 1 base between them. CDR3 region: CASSLYNQPQHF. CDR3 nucleotide sequence: TGTGCCAGCAGTTTATACAATCAGCCCCAGCATTTT.

This clone was detected only a few times. The chain couples TRBV4-2 to TRBJ2-7, with 7 positions matching TRBD1. The trim removed 1 base at V and 0 bases at J, leaving 6 bases unmatched. CDR3 length equals 16 residues. The germline CDR1 and CDR2 sequences are LGHNA and YNFKEQ. The chain's CDR3 is CASSQAGTAVSYEQYF. The CDR3 DNA is TGTGCCAGCAGCCAAGCGGGGACAGCGGTCTCCTACGAGCAGTACTTC.

This chain links TRBV7-2 with TRBJ2-7; 8 nucleotides agree with TRBD1. Germline values: CDR1 SGHTA, CDR2 FQGNSA. With V trimmed by 1 base and J by 2 bases, 4 bases remained unmatched. This CDR3 spans 15 amino acids. CDR3 sequence: CASSLVQGVTYEQYF. DNA for the CDR3: TGTGCCAGCAGCTTAGTACAGGGGGTAACCTACGAGCAGTACTTC.

The CDR3 region is CASSYGRETEAFF. CDR3 nucleotides: TGTGCCAGCAGTTACGGGAGGGAAACTGAAGCTTTCTTT. The chain couples TRBV6-5 to TRBJ1-1; D is uncertain. The CDR3 runs to 13 residues. Trimming pared 2 bases from V and 5 bases from J, leaving 9 bases between. Germline V gives CDR1 MNHEY, CDR2 SVGAGI.

The chain uses TRBV27 and TRBJ1-6; D remains unclear. The V end lost 3 bases, the J end lost 7 bases, and 4 bases lay between the germline ends. This CDR3 region has 12 residues. CDR1 and CDR2 from the germline V gene are MNHEY and SMNVEV (reference sequence). As DNA, the CDR3 is TGTGCCAGCAGTTTCAGAAATTCACCCCTCCACTTT. Translated: CASSFRNSPLHF.

The chain recombines TRBV24-1 with TRBJ1-2; D is unresolved. The V gene's germline CDR1 is KGHDR and CDR2 SFDVKD. V lost 9 bases and J 0 bases, leaving 10 bases between the germline ends. The CDR3 is made up of 13 amino acids. The CDR3 DNA follows: TGTGCCACCTTTGACACGTCTAACTATGGCTACACCTTC. Its protein is CATFDTSNYGYTF.

The V gene is TRBV5-1, the J gene TRBJ2-3; 8 bases line up with TRBD1. This CDR3 region has 18 residues. Germline CDR1 reads SGHRS; CDR2 reads YFSETQ. V was pared by 1 base and J by 2 bases, with 12 bases of the junction left unmatched. In nucleotides, the CDR3 is TGCGCCAGCAGCTTGTGGGTCCCGGGACAGGCCTACACAGATACGCAGTATTTT. Its translation is CASSLWVPGQAYTDTQYF.

In regard to this clone: The sample carries other DNA sequences with the same CDR3. The chain combines TRBV12-2 with TRBJ2-2; the table gives TRBD1 as D, unverified against the DNA. TRBV12-2 is shown as a pseudogene. This CDR3 is 17 amino acids long. The CDR3 here is CASRLAQGAPDTGELFF. DNA of the CDR3: TGTGCAAGTCGCTTAGCCCAGGGGGCGCCGGACACCGGGGAGCTGTTTTTT.

V is TRBV5-1 and J is TRBJ1-1; TRBD1 matches at 10 bases. This CDR3 is built from 16 residues. Germline CDR1 is SGHRS and CDR2 is YFSETQ. V shed 1 base and J 4 bases; nucleotides not matched to a gene: 7. CDR3 in amino acids: CASSLPGTGVGTEAFF. CDR3 DNA sequence: TGCGCCAGCAGCTTGCCCGGGACAGGGGTAGGCACTGAAGCTTTCTTT.

This chain uses TRBV10-3 with TRBJ2-1; D remains ambiguous. This CDR3 spans 13 amino acids. Germline lookup yields CDR1 ENHRY and CDR2 SYGVKD. V was cut by 7 bases and J by 4 bases, with 11 bases left in between. The DNA for the CDR3 is TGTGCCATCACCGCTGGGGAATACAATGAGCAGTTCTTC. Its translation: CAITAGEYNEQFF.

The chain is built from TRBV19 and TRBJ1-6; TRBD1 matches 7 bases. CDR1 LNHDA and CDR2 SQIVND come from the germline V gene (reference sequence). J gave up 7 bases and V 5 bases, and 8 bases lay outside the gene matches. This CDR3 has 15 amino acids. This CDR3 reads CASSFTGAGNSPLHF. The CDR3, as DNA: TGTGCCAGTAGTTTTACAGGGGCTGGGAATTCACCCCTCCACTTT. The entire variable domain, with the rest obtained from reference TRBV19 and TRBJ1-6, is as follows: DGGITQSPKYLFRKEGQNVTLSCEQNLNHDAMYWYRQDPGQGLRLIYYSQIVNDFQKGDIAEGYSVSREKKESFPLTVTSAQKNPTAFYLCASSFTGAGNSPLHFGNGTRLTVT.

The chain carries TRBV9 and TRBJ1-2, with unresolved D. The CDR3 has 13 amino acids. CDR1 is SGDLS and CDR2 is YYNGEE in the germline V gene. Between the trimmed V and J ends, which lost 4 bases and 8 bases, there was a span of 15 bases. The CDR3 here is CASSRSGVEGYTF. CDR3 DNA sequence: TGTGCCAGCAGCCGCTCTGGGGTGGAGGGCTACACCTTC.

This chain links TRBV18 with TRBJ1-5; D call uncertain. CDR3 length equals 13 residues. Germline CDR1 is KGHSH and CDR2 is LQKENI. Trimming left V 2 bases short and J 5 bases short, with 7 bases between. The CDR3 nucleotides are TGTGCCAGCTCACCAGGAGGTTATCAGCCCCAGCATTTT. This encodes CASSPGGYQPQHF.

V is TRBV18 and J is TRBJ2-7; 9 bases map to TRBD1. Germline V gene sequence: CDR1 KGHSH, CDR2 LQKENI. V lost 4 bases and J lost 1; bases outside the gene matches: 2. The CDR3 has 14 amino acids. This CDR3 reads CASSRTGDSYEQYF. As DNA, the CDR3 is TGTGCCAGCTCACGGACAGGGGATTCCTACGAGCAGTACTTC. Together with reference TRBV18 and TRBJ2-7, the CDR3 gives the full variable domain: NAGVMQNPRHLVRRRGQEARLRCSPMKGHSHVYWYRQLPEEGLKFMVYLQKENIIDESGMPKERFSAEFPKEGPSILRIQQVVRGDSAAYFCASSRTGDSYEQYFGPGTRLTVT.

The rearrangement links TRBV21-1 to TRBJ2-3; TRBD1, as called in the table, went unchecked against the DNA. TRBV21-1 is marked as a pseudogene. The CDR3 is made up of 19 amino acids. CDR3 DNA: TGTGCCAGCAGCAAAGGCCCATGCAGGGGAACTAGGCCCAGGGGTACGCAGTATTTT. It codes for CASSKGPCRGTRPRGTQYF.

The chain is built from TRBV5-6 and TRBJ2-7, with TRBD1 matching 12 bases. The junction had 9 bases not matched to a gene; V was cut back by 5 bases and J by 3 bases. CDR3 length equals 16 residues. CDR1 is SGHDT and CDR2 is YYEEEE in the germline V gene. The CDR3 region is CASSSGTGGLYYEQYF. The CDR3 DNA follows: TGTGCCAGCAGTTCCGGGACAGGGGGCCTCTACTACGAGCAGTACTTC.

The rearrangement uses TRBV4-1 and TRBJ2-5; D is perhaps TRBD1 (6 bases). Trimming stripped 0 bases from V and 3 bases from J, with 11 bases between. This CDR3 has 15 amino acids. CDR1 and CDR2 from the germline V gene are MGHRA and YSYEKL. In nucleotides, the CDR3 is TGCGCCAGCAGCCAAGAGGGGCCAGGGGAAGAGACCCAGTACTTC. It encodes CASSQEGPGEETQYF.

The sample holds a few counts of this clone. The chain recombines TRBV5-1 with TRBJ1-1; TRBD1 agrees at 7 bases. Germline lookup yields CDR1 SGHRS and CDR2 YFSETQ. The length of the CDR3 is 16 residues. Unmatched junction bases numbered 9, after V lost 0 bases and J lost 4 bases. In DNA form, the CDR3 reads TGCGCCAGCAGCTTGGGACAGGGAGGAGTGGGCACTGAAGCTTTCTTT. It encodes CASSLGQGGVGTEAFF.

The genes are TRBV9 and TRBJ2-2, with D uncertain. Germline V gene lookup returns CDR1 SGDLS and CDR2 YYNGEE. This CDR3 has 16 residues. Trimming took 0 bases from V and 6 from J, leaving 15 bases between them. The DNA for the CDR3 is TGTGCCAGCAGCGTAGCTGGTCTCGTCCAGGCCGGGGAGCTGTTTTTT. It yields the protein CASSVAGLVQAGELFF.

This chain connects TRBV29-1 to TRBJ2-1, with 14 bases lining up with TRBD2. There are 15 residues in the CDR3. Trimming at V came to 2 bases and at J to 9 bases, leaving 6 bases not matched to a gene. In germline, CDR1 is SQVTM, CDR2 ANQGSEA. This chain's CDR3 is CSVEPGLAGVTEQFF. The DNA for the CDR3 is TGCAGCGTTGAACCGGGACTAGCGGGAGTCACTGAGCAGTTCTTC.